These 10 T cell receptor beta chains were all obtained from the same sample, sequenced in a study of blood T cell repertoires in COVID-19. Measured with immunoSEQ multiplex PCR; TCRdb has only the in-frame clones, and not every one. This table has over 85,000 clones, approximately 82% appearing once. The sequencing input was peripheral blood. Source of these receptors: a man in his sixties with active or convalescent COVID-19.

The chain couples TRBV13 to TRBJ1-2; 11 bases map to TRBD1. Trimming removed 5 bases from V and 8 bases from J; junction bases left unmatched: 7. The germline gives CDR1 PRHDT, CDR2 FYEKMQ (reference sequence). This CDR3 region has 14 residues. CDR3 nucleotide sequence: TGTGCCAGCAGCCCCGGACAGGGGGCGGGAGGCTACACCTTC. Its translation is CASSPGQGAGGYTF.

J is TRBJ1-5 and V is TRBV7-8; tentatively, D is TRBD1 (6 bases). The CDR3 spans 18 residues. Trimming removed 4 bases from V and 7 bases from J, with 26 bases in between. Germline CDR1 reads SGHVS; CDR2 reads FQNEAQ. The CDR3 DNA follows: TGTGCCAGCAGCTCCGAAGTCCACAGGGTGGCCTTTCGCCAGCCCCAGCATTTT. Protein sequence: CASSSEVHRVAFRQPQHF.

This chain joins TRBV4-3 and TRBJ2-5; TRBD1 matches at 9 bases. The V gene's germline CDR1 is LGHNA and CDR2 YSLEER. J gave up 3 bases and V 0 bases, and 11 bases lay outside the gene matches. CDR3 length: 18 residues. The CDR3 sequence: CASSQEGTGSEYEETQYF. The CDR3 DNA is TGCGCCAGCAGCCAAGAAGGGACAGGGAGTGAATATGAAGAGACCCAGTACTTC.

This clone was detected once. The rearrangement uses TRBV12-3 or TRBV12-4 and TRBJ1-2, with D perhaps TRBD1 (5 bases). CDR3 size: 11 residues. V lost 3 bases and J lost 7, with 6 bases in between. The CDR3 loop is CASSFGGGYTF. CDR3 DNA sequence: TGTGCCAGCAGTTTCGGGGGTGGCTACACCTTC.

This chain connects TRBV30 to TRBJ1-4, with TRBD1 as a possible D gene (5 bases). CDR1 is GTSNPN, CDR2 SVGIG, per germline (reference sequence). The V gene lost 3 bases and the J gene lost 4 bases, with 12 bases spanning the gap. There are 14 residues in the CDR3. CDR3 in DNA: TGTGCCTGGAGCGAAGGGGCCCTTAATGAAAAACTGTTTTTT. Protein product: CAWSEGALNEKLFF.

The chain uses TRBV30 and TRBJ1-1; D is ambiguous. The CDR3 length is 13 residues. Trimming took off 4 bases at V and 8 bases at J, with 17 bases between the two ends. Germline loops: CDR1 GTSNPN, CDR2 SVGIG (reference sequence). CDR3 protein: CAWISPPSLEAFF. Written as DNA, the CDR3 is TGTGCCTGGATATCCCCTCCCAGTTTGGAAGCTTTCTTT.

CDR3 coding DNA: TGTGCCAGCAGTTACTCCGGGACTAGCGGGAGGGCCGGTAAGCAGTTCTTC. Its protein product is CASSYSGTSGRAGKQFF. The chain combines TRBV6-2 or TRBV6-3 with TRBJ2-1; TRBD2 aligns across 16 bases. Germline values: CDR1 MNHEY, CDR2 SVGEGT. Trimming at V came to 0 bases and at J to 11 bases, leaving 7 bases not matched to a gene. This CDR3 is 17 amino acids long.

The rearrangement uses TRBV6-5 and TRBJ1-2; D not resolved. This CDR3 is built from 14 residues. V was trimmed by 4 bases and J by 8 bases, leaving 17 bases between them. The germline V gene encodes CDR1 MNHEY and CDR2 SVGAGI. CDR3 DNA sequence: TGTGCCAGCAGTTCCACCGCCCAAACTGAGGGCTACACCTTC. Translating gives CASSSTAQTEGYTF.

This rearrangement joins TRBV6-5 to TRBJ1-4, with TRBD1 identical over 8 bases. V gave up 6 bases and J gave up 2 bases; unmatched junction bases: 2. The CDR3 runs to 14 residues. The germline V gene encodes CDR1 MNHEY and CDR2 SVGAGI. This chain's CDR3 is CASSRQGTNEKLFF. The CDR3 nucleotides read TGTGCCAGCAGCCGACAGGGGACTAATGAAAAACTGTTTTTT.

This clone was recorded once. The genes are TRBV2 and TRBJ2-7, with 12 bases that match TRBD1. V shed 6 bases and J 4 bases; nucleotides not matched to a gene: 4. This CDR3 has 14 residues. Germline V lookup: CDR1 SNHLY, CDR2 FYNNEI. The CDR3 loop reads CASRGTGGLYEQYF. The CDR3 region has the DNA TGTGCCAGCAGGGGGACAGGGGGCCTGTACGAGCAGTACTTC.